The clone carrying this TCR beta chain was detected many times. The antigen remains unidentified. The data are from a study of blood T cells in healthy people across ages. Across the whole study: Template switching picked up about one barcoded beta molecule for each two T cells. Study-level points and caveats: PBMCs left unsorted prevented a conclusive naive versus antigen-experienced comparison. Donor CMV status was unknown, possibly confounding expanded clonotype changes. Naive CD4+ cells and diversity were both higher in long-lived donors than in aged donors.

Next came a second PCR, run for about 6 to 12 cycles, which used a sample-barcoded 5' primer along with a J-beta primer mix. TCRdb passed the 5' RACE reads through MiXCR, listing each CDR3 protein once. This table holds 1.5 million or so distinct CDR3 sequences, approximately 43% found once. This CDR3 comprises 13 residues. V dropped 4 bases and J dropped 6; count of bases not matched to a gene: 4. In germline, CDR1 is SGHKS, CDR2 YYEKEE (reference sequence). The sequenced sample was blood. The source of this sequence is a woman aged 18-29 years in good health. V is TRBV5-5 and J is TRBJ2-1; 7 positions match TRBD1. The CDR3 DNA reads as TGTGCCAGCAGCCCCGGGACAGTCAATGAGCAGTTCTTC. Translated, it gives CASSPGTVNEQFF.